This TCR beta chain originates from a study of T cells in Graves' hyperthyroidism and ophthalmopathy. Regarding the study as a whole: Ophthalmopathy, as predicted by the model, came a median around 6 months after the prediction.

There are 14 residues in the CDR3. Germline values: CDR1 LNHDA, CDR2 SQIVND (reference sequence). V shed 7 bases, J shed 5 bases, and the junction held 10 bases outside the gene matches. This clonotype was picked up many times. Its target is not known. The CDR3 regions of TCR beta were amplified from RNA transcripts. The HTBI primer set was used in a first-round RT-PCR of the TCR CDR3. One entry per CDR3 protein results from TCRdb running MiXCR on the multiplex PCR reads. The repertoire holds 350,000 or so distinct CDR3 sequences, with 15% to 20% as singletons. This sequence was found in a woman aged 35 to 49 with Graves' ophthalmopathy. The genes are TRBV19 and TRBJ1-2, with 7 bases identical to TRBD1. Sequenced sample: blood. CDR3 amino acids: CASINTGQQYGYTF. The CDR3 nucleotides read TGTGCCAGTATCAACACGGGACAGCAGTATGGCTACACCTTC.